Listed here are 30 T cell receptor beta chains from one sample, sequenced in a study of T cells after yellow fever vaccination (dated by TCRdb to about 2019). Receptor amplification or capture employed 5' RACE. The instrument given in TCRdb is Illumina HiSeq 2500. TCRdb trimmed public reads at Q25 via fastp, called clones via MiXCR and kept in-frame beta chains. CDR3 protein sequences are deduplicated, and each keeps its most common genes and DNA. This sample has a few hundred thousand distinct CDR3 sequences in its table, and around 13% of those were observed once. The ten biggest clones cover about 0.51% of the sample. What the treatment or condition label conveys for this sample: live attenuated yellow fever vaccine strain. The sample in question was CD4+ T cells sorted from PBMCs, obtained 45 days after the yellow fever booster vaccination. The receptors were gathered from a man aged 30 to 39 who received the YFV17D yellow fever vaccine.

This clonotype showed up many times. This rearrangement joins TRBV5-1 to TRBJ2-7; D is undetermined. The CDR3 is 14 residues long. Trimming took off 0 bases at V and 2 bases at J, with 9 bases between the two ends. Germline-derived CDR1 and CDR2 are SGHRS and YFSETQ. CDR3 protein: CASSLGMGTYEQYF. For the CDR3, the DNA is TGCGCCAGCAGCTTGGGAATGGGCACCTACGAGCAGTACTTC.

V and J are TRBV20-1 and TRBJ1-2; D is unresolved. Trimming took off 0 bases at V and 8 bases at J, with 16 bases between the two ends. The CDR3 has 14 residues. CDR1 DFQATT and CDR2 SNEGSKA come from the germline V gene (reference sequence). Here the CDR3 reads CSARDPAPEGGYTF. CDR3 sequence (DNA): TGCAGTGCTAGAGATCCTGCCCCGGAGGGAGGCTACACCTTC.

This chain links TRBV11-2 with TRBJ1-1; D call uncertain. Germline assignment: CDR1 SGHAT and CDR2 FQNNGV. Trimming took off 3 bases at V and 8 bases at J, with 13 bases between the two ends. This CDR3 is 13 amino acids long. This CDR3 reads CASSFYNPPEAFF. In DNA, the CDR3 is TGTGCCAGCAGCTTTTACAACCCACCAGAAGCTTTCTTT.

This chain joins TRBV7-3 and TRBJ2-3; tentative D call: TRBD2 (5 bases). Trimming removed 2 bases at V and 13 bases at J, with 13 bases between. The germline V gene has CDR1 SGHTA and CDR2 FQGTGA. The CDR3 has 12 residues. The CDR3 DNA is TGTGCCAGCAGCTTAGAGGGTGGAGTGGAGTATTTT. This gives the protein CASSLEGGVEYF.

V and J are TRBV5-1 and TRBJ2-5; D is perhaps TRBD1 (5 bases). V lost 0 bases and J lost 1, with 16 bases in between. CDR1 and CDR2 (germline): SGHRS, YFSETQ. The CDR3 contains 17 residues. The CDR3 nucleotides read TGCGCCAGCAGCTTGGCGGTCAATCAGGGCCTCCAAGAGACCCAGTACTTC. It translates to CASSLAVNQGLQETQYF.

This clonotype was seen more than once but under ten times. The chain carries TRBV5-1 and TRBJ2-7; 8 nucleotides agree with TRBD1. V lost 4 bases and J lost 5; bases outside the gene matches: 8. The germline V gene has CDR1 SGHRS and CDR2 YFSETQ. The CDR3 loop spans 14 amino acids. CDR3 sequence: CASSKRTGIDEQYF. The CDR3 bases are TGCGCCAGCAGCAAAAGGACAGGGATCGACGAGCAGTACTTC.

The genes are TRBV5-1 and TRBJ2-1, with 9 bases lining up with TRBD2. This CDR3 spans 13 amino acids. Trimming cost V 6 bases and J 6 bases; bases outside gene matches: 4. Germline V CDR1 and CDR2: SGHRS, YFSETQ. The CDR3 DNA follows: TGCGCCAGCACGGCGGGAGGGAGCAATGAGCAGTTCTTC. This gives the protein CASTAGGSNEQFF.

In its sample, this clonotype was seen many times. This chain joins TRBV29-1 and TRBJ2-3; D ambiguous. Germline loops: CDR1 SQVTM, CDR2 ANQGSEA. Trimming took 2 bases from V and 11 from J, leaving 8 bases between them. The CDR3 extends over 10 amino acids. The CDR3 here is CSVEKVGQYF. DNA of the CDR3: TGCAGCGTTGAAAAGGTGGGGCAGTATTTT.

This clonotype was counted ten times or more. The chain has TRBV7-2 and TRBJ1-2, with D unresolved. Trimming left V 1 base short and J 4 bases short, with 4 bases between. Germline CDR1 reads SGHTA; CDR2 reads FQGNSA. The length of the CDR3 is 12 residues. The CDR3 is CASSLGLYGYTF. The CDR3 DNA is TGTGCCAGCAGCTTAGGACTCTATGGCTACACCTTC.

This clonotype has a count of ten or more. Here the CDR3 DNA reads TGCAGTGCTAGAAAGGCGACTAGCGGCGTGGAGACCCAGTACTTC. Its translation is CSARKATSGVETQYF. V is TRBV20-1 and J is TRBJ2-5, with TRBD2 identical over 9 bases. This CDR3 is 15 amino acids long. V shed 2 bases and J 5 bases; nucleotides not matched to a gene: 9. In germline, CDR1 is DFQATT, CDR2 SNEGSKA (reference sequence).

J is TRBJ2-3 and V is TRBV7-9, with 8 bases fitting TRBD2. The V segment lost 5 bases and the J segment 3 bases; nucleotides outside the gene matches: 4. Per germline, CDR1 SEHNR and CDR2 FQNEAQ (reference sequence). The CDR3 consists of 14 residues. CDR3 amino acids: CASSRREVTDTQYF. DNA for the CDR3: TGTGCCAGCAGCAGGCGGGAGGTGACAGATACGCAGTATTTT.

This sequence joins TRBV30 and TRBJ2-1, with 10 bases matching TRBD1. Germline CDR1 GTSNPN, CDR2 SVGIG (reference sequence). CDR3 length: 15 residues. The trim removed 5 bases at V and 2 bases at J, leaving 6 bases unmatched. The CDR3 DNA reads TGTGCCTGGGCTCCGGGACAGGGGACCTACAATGAGCAGTTCTTC. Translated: CAWAPGQGTYNEQFF.

CDR3 bases: TGCGCCAGCAGCCCGCTCGGAGCAGATACGCAGTATTTT. This sequence encodes CASSPLGADTQYF. The rearrangement links TRBV5-1 to TRBJ2-3; D remains ambiguous. The germline gives CDR1 SGHRS, CDR2 YFSETQ. Trimming took 4 bases from V and 4 from J, leaving 10 bases between them. This CDR3 region has 13 residues.

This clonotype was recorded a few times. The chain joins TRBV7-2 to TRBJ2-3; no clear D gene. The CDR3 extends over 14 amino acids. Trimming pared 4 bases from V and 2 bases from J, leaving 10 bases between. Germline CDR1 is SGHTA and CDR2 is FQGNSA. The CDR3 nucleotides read TGTGCCAGCAGCTCAATGGTCGCCACAGATACGCAGTATTTT. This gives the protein CASSSMVATDTQYF.

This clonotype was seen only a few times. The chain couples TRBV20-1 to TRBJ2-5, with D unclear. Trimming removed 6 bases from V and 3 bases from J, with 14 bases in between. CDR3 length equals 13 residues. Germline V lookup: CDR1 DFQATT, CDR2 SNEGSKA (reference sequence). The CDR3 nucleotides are TGCAGTGCACAGCCAGCGACCAAAGAGACCCAGTACTTC. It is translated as CSAQPATKETQYF.

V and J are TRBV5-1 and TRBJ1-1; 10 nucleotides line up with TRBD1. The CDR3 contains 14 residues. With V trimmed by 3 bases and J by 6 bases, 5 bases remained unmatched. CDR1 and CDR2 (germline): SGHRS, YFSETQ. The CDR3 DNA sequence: TGCGCCAGCAGCTGGACAGGGGGTTTACCTGAAGCTTTCTTT. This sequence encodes CASSWTGGLPEAFF. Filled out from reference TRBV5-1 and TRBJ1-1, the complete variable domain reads KAGVTQTPRYLIKTRGQQVTLSCSPISGHRSVSWYQQTPGQGLQFLFEYFSETQRNKGNFPGRFSGRQFSNSRSEMNVSTLELGDSALYLCASSWTGGLPEAFFGQGTRLTVV.

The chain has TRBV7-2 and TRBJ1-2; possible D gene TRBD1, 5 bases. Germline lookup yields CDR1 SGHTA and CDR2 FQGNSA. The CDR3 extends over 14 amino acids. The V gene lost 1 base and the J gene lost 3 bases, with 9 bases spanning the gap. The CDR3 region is CASSLGGADYGYTF. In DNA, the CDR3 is TGTGCCAGCAGCTTAGGGGGCGCGGACTATGGCTACACCTTC. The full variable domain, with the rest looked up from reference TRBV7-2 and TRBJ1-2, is GAGVSQSPSNKVTEKGKDVELRCDPISGHTALYWYRQSLGQGLEFLIYFQGNSAPDKSGLPSDRFSAERTGGSVSTLTIQRTQQEDSAVYLCASSLGGADYGYTFGSGTRLTVV.

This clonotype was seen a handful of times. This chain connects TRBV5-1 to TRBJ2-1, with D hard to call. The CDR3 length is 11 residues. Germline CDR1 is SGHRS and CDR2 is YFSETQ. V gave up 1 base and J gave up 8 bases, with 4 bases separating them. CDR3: CASSLSDEQFF. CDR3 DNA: TGCGCCAGCAGCTTGTCTGATGAGCAGTTCTTC.

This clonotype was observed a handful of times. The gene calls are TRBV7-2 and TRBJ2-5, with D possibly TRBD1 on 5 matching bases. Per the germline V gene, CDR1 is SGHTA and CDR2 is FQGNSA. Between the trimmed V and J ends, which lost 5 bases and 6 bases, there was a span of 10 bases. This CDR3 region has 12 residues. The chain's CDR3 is CASSRTTQTQYF. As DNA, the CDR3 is TGTGCCAGCAGCCGGACAACCCAGACCCAGTACTTC.

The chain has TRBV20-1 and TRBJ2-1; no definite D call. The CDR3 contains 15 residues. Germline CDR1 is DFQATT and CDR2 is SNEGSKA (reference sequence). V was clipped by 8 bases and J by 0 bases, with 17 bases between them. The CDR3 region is CSFDASLSSYNEQFF. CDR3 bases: TGCAGTTTTGACGCCTCTCTAAGCTCCTACAATGAGCAGTTCTTC.

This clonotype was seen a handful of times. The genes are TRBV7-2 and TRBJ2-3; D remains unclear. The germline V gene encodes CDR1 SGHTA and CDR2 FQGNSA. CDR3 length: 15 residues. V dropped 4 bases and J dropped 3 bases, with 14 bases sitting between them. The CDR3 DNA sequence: TGTGCCAGCAGCTGGCGCGGCCTCTGGACAGATACGCAGTATTTT. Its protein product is CASSWRGLWTDTQYF.

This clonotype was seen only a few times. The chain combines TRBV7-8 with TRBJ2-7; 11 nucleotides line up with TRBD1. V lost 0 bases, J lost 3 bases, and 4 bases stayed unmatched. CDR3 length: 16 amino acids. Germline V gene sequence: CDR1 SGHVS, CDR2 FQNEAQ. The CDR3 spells CASSLAGQGAFYEQYF. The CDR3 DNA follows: TGTGCCAGCAGCTTAGCCGGACAGGGGGCTTTCTACGAGCAGTACTTC.

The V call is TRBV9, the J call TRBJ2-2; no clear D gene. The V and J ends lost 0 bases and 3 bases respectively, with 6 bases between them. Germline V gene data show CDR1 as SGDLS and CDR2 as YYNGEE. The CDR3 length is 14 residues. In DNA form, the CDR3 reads TGTGCCAGCAGCGTAGAAGTTCACACCGGGGAGCTGTTTTTT. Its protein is CASSVEVHTGELFF.

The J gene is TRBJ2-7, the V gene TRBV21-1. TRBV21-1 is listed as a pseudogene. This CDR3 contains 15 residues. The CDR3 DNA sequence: TGTGCCAGCAGCAAAGCTAGATACGGGGTCTACGAGCAGTACTTC. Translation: CASSKARYGVYEQYF.

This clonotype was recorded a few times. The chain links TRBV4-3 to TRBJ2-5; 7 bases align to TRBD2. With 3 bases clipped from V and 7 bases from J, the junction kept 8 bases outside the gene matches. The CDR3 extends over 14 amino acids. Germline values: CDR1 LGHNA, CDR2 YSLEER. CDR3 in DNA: TGCGCCAGCAGCCAGGCCTTCGAGCGGGGGACCCAGTACTTC. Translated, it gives CASSQAFERGTQYF.

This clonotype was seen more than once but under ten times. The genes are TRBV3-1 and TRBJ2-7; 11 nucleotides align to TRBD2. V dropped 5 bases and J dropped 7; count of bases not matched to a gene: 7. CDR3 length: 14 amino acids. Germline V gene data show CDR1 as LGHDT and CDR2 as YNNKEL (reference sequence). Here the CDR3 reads CASSTSGSRREQYF. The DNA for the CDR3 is TGTGCCAGCAGCACTAGCGGGAGCCGGAGAGAGCAGTACTTC.

The CDR3 bases are TGTGCCAGCAGACGGGACAGGGAATTCACTGAAGCTTTCTTT. This gives the protein CASRRDREFTEAFF. The chain combines TRBV6-1 with TRBJ1-1, with 9 bases that match TRBD1. The junction had 6 bases not matched to a gene; V was cut back by 6 bases and J by 4 bases. Germline values: CDR1 MNHNS, CDR2 SASEGT. CDR3 length: 14 residues.

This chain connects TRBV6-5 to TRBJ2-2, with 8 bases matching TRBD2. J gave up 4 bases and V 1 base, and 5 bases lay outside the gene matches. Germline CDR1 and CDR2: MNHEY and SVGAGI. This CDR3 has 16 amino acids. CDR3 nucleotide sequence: TGTGCCAGCAGTTACTTGGGACTAGGGATCACCGGGGAGCTGTTTTTT. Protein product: CASSYLGLGITGELFF.

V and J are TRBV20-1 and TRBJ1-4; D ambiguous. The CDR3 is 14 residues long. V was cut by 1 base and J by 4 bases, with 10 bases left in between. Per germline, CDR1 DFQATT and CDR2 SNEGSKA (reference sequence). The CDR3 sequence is CSARVGSFNEKLFF. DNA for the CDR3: TGCAGTGCTAGAGTGGGCAGTTTTAATGAAAAACTGTTTTTT.

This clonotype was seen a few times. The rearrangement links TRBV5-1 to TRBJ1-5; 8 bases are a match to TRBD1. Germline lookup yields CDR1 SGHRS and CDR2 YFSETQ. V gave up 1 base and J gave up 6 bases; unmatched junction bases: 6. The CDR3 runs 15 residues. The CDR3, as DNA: TGCGCCAGCAGCTTGAGCTCAGGGGGCGGTCAGCCCCAGCATTTT. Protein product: CASSLSSGGGQPQHF.